These 9 T cell receptor beta chains were all obtained from the same sample, sequenced in a study of shared clonotypes between healthy human individuals. Assay used: immunoSEQ multiplex PCR; TCRdb lists only in-frame clones, some missing. This sample has 1.4 million to 1.5 million clones, with 95% to 97% found just once. Sequenced input: naive CD4+ T cells sorted from blood. Subset specified: CD45RA+ positively selected. These receptors all come from a man aged 30 to 45 in good health.

The chain has TRBV4-1 and TRBJ1-5; 8 nucleotides align to TRBD1. The germline CDR1 and CDR2 sequences are MGHRA and YSYEKL. Unmatched junction bases numbered 5, after V lost 3 bases and J lost 1 base. The CDR3 runs to 16 residues. In DNA, the CDR3 is TGCGCCAGCAGCCATCGATGGACAGGGAGCAATCAGCCCCAGCATTTT. Translation: CASSHRWTGSNQPQHF.

The J gene is TRBJ2-3, the V gene TRBV5-1; 10 bases are shared with TRBD2. Germline V gives CDR1 SGHRS, CDR2 YFSETQ. J gave up 2 bases and V 3 bases, and 15 bases lay outside the gene matches. The CDR3 contains 19 residues. The chain's CDR3 is CASSSGGGLAKDPTDTQYF. CDR3 sequence (DNA): TGCGCCAGCAGCTCTGGGGGGGGACTAGCGAAAGACCCCACAGATACGCAGTATTTT.

The rearrangement links TRBV30 to TRBJ1-1, with a weak D call TRBD1 (5 bases). The V gene lost 2 bases and the J gene lost 3 bases, with 13 bases spanning the gap. The CDR3 runs to 14 residues. Germline assignment: CDR1 GTSNPN and CDR2 SVGIG (reference sequence). CDR3 DNA: TGTGCCTGGAGTCGAGGGTGGGGGGACACTGAAGCTTTCTTT. This codes for CAWSRGWGDTEAFF. The full variable domain, with the rest looked up from reference TRBV30 and TRBJ1-1, is SQTIHQWPATLVQPVGSPLSLECTVEGTSNPNLYWYRQAAGRGLQLLFYSVGIGQISSEVPQNLSASRPQDRQFILSSKKLLLSDSGFYLCAWSRGWGDTEAFFGQGTRLTVV.

The chain links TRBV5-1 to TRBJ2-7; D remains unclear. The V and J ends lost 0 bases and 2 bases respectively, with 18 bases between them. In germline, CDR1 is SGHRS, CDR2 YFSETQ. This CDR3 region has 17 residues. CDR3 amino acids: CASSLEVREALTYEQYF. CDR3 nucleotide sequence: TGCGCCAGCAGCTTGGAGGTGAGAGAGGCCCTCACCTACGAGCAGTACTTC.

This clone has just one count. The gene calls are TRBV5-5 and TRBJ2-5; a weak D match, TRBD2 (6 bases). V shed 2 bases and J shed 5 bases, with 16 bases lying between them. Germline V CDR1 and CDR2: SGHKS, YYEKEE (reference sequence). CDR3 size: 15 residues. Here the CDR3 DNA reads TGTGCCAGCAGCTTAGCCCCCGGGGGAATGGAGACCCAGTACTTC. It specifies CASSLAPGGMETQYF.

The chain has TRBV2 and TRBJ1-1, with a tentative D call TRBD1 (6 bases). V was cut by 5 bases and J by 5 bases, with 12 bases left in between. The CDR3 covers 13 residues. CDR1 is SNHLY, CDR2 FYNNEI, per germline. This CDR3 reads CASSIKGGTEAFF. The CDR3 DNA sequence: TGTGCCAGCAGTATCAAGGGGGGGACTGAAGCTTTCTTT.

The genes are TRBV7-9 and TRBJ2-3, with D perhaps TRBD1 or TRBD2 (5 bases each). V shed 6 bases and J shed 2 bases, with 6 bases lying between them. Germline assignment: CDR1 SEHNR and CDR2 FQNEAQ (reference sequence). This CDR3 is 12 amino acids long. CDR3 residues: CASRGVTDTQYF. CDR3 in DNA: TGTGCCAGCAGGGGGGTCACAGATACGCAGTATTTT.

For this clone: This specimen includes other DNA sequences encoding the same CDR3. The V call is TRBV5-1, the J call TRBJ2-3, with D possibly matching TRBD1 (6 bases). Germline lookup yields CDR1 SGHRS and CDR2 YFSETQ. V was pared by 3 bases and J by 2 bases, with 10 bases between. The CDR3 is 14 residues long. The CDR3: CASSSGQTTDTQYF. CDR3 DNA: TGCGCCAGCAGCTCTGGACAGACCACAGATACGCAGTATTTT.

The chain employs TRBV27 and TRBJ2-2; 8 nucleotides line up with TRBD2. The CDR3 covers 14 residues. V shed 6 bases and J 7 bases; nucleotides not matched to a gene: 7. Germline lookup yields CDR1 MNHEY and CDR2 SMNVEV (reference sequence). This CDR3 reads CASSREGRVGELFF. The CDR3 nucleotides read TGTGCCAGCAGCCGGGAGGGCCGAGTCGGGGAGCTGTTTTTT.